The 6 T cell receptor beta chains below were found in one sample sequenced in a study of ipilimumab plus nivolumab after autologous stem cell transplantation. Produced via immunoSEQ multiplex PCR; TCRdb's table is partial and in-frame only. In the table there are over 80,000 clones, 83% of which are singletons. Sample: PBMCs, taken in a trial of ipilimumab plus nivolumab as post-transplant consolidation. All receptors come from a male donor with diffuse large B-cell lymphoma.

This sequence joins TRBV5-4 and TRBJ2-3; D call uncertain. V lost 1 base, J lost 2 bases, and 11 bases lay in between. CDR1 is SGHNT and CDR2 is YYREEE in the germline V gene (reference sequence). The CDR3 is 15 amino acids. The CDR3 coding sequence is TGTGCCAGCAGCTTGTTAGTACAGCCCACAGATACGCAGTATTTT. The encoded protein is CASSLLVQPTDTQYF.

The rearrangement uses TRBV7-2 and TRBJ2-3; 9 bases are shared with TRBD2. V shed 5 bases, J shed 5 bases, and the junction held 8 bases outside the gene matches. The CDR3 contains 15 residues. Germline-derived CDR1 and CDR2 are SGHTA and FQGNSA. CDR3 region: CASSPLAGTRDTQYF. The CDR3 bases are TGTGCCAGCAGCCCCCTAGCGGGGACGAGAGATACGCAGTATTTT.

The CDR3, as DNA: TGTGCCAGTAGCTGGTCGAGAGAAGCTTTCTTT. It codes for CASSWSREAFF. The chain joins TRBV19 to TRBJ1-1; D is undetermined. V was shortened by 6 bases and J by 8 bases, with 10 bases between the two germline ends. This CDR3 is built from 11 residues. The germline V gene encodes CDR1 LNHDA and CDR2 SQIVND (reference sequence).

Note on this clone: A junction boundary mismatches the germline segment, possibly from a read error. V usage is TRBV6-1 and J usage is TRBJ1-6; TRBD1 might be the D (5 bases). The CDR3 length is 15 residues. Germline V CDR1 and CDR2: MNHNS, SASEGT. CDR3 residues: CASTENLNSRDGVDF. The DNA of the CDR3 is TGTGCCAGCACCGAAAACCTAAATTCCCGGGACGGAGTTGACTTT.

The chain links TRBV7-9 to TRBJ2-3; no firm D call. The germline V and J ends were trimmed by 6 bases and 2 bases, with 9 bases remaining between them. The length of the CDR3 is 13 residues. CDR1 is SEHNR, CDR2 FQNEAQ, per germline (reference sequence). CDR3 DNA sequence: TGTGCCAGCAGGGTTCAGATCACAGATACGCAGTATTTT. Its protein product is CASRVQITDTQYF.

The CDR3 region has the DNA TGTGCCAGCAGTTCCCAGGTTTGGGATACGCAGTATTTT. This encodes CASSSQVWDTQYF. This chain uses TRBV27 with TRBJ2-3, with no clear D. CDR1 MNHEY and CDR2 SMNVEV come from the germline V gene (reference sequence). Trimming pared 4 bases from V and 6 bases from J, leaving 11 bases between. This CDR3 spans 13 amino acids.